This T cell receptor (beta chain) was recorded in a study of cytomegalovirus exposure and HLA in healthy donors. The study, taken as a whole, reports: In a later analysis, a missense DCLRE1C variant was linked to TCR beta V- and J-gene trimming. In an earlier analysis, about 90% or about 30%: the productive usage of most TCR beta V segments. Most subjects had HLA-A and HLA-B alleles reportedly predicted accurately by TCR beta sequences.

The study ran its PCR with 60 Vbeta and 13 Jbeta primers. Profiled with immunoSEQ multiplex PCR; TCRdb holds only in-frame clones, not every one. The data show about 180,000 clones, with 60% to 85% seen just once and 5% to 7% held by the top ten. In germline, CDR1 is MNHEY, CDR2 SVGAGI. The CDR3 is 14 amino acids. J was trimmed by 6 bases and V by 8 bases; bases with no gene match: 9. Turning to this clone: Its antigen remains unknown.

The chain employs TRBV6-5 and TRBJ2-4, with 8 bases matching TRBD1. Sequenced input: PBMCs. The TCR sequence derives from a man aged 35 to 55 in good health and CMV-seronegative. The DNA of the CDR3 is TGTGCCAGCTCCGCCAACAGGGGGATAAACATTCAGTACTTC. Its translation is CASSANRGINIQYF.